Each of the 28 T cell receptor beta chains below was sequenced from the same sample in a study of regulatory T cells in long-lasting Graves disease. For TCR beta, libraries came from iRepertoire HTBI primers and Arm-PCR of CDR3 regions. TCRdb redid the calling of the multiplex PCR reads with MiXCR, one entry per CDR3 protein. The sample gives 540,000 or so distinct CDR3 sequences, approximately 13% of which show up once; roughly 9.7% is in the top ten. The time point here: newly diagnosed GD, antithyroid drugs for less than 3 months. Scientists built the TCR library using RNA that was extracted from PBMCs. These data were also filed under a second study, of T cells in Graves' hyperthyroidism and ophthalmopathy.

The sequenced sample was peripheral blood mononuclear cells (PBMCs), obtained at new diagnosis, from a patient treated with antithyroid drugs. These receptors were taken from a man under 40 with Graves disease.

In its sample, this clonotype was seen a few times. The chain recombines TRBV24-1 with TRBJ1-2, with D perhaps matching TRBD1 (6 bases). The CDR3 spans 14 residues. Germline-derived CDR1 and CDR2 are KGHDR and SFDVKD. Trimming cost V 6 bases and J 3 bases, with 13 bases left between them. CDR3 region: CATSSGASYYGYTF. DNA of the CDR3: TGTGCCACCAGTTCAGGGGCGTCCTACTATGGCTACACCTTC.

This clonotype was counted only a few times. One base away lies a much larger clone, so this may be a sequencing read error. The chain joins TRBV7-2 to TRBJ1-2; 7 bases agree with TRBD1. CDR1 is SGHTA and CDR2 is FQGNSA in the germline V gene. The CDR3 sequence is 13 residues long. The CDR3 region is CASRQGGAGGYAF. CDR3 DNA sequence: TGTGCCAGCAGACAAGGGGGCGCGGGGGGCTACGCCTTC.

The sample holds many counts of this clonotype. This chain uses TRBV18 with TRBJ1-1; possible D gene TRBD1, 5 bases. This CDR3 has 13 residues. Germline values: CDR1 KGHSH, CDR2 LQKENI. Deletions cut 8 bases from V and 2 bases from J, with 12 bases between. The CDR3 region is CASSPTENTEAFF. CDR3 coding DNA: TGTGCCAGCAGTCCGACAGAAAACACTGAAGCTTTCTTT.

The rearrangement uses TRBV4-2 and TRBJ2-2, with 9 bases aligning to TRBD2. This CDR3 has 17 residues. J gave up 5 bases and V 3 bases, and 10 bases lay outside the gene matches. Germline V gene sequence: CDR1 LGHNA, CDR2 YNFKEQ. For the CDR3, the DNA is TGTGCCAGCAGCCACGAAAAGGGGAGCGGGAGGACCGGGGAGCTGTTTTTT. Translated, it gives CASSHEKGSGRTGELFF.

The sample holds many counts of this clonotype. This chain connects TRBV18 to TRBJ1-1, with D possibly matching TRBD1 (5 bases). The CDR3 sequence is 12 residues long. Germline-derived CDR1 and CDR2 are KGHSH and LQKENI. V shed 3 bases and J shed 12 bases, with 14 bases lying between them. CDR3 DNA sequence: TGTGCCAGCTCACCGGACCCAGGGCCCCCTTTCTTT. Residues: CASSPDPGPPFF. The entire variable domain, with the rest obtained from reference TRBV18 and TRBJ1-1, is as follows: NAGVMQNPRHLVRRRGQEARLRCSPMKGHSHVYWYRQLPEEGLKFMVYLQKENIIDESGMPKERFSAEFPKEGPSILRIQQVVRGDSAAYFCASSPDPGPPFFGQGTRLTVV.

This clonotype was recorded a few times. Being one base from a much bigger clone, this may be a read error. The gene calls are TRBV12-3 or TRBV12-4 and TRBJ2-1; TRBD2 matches 10 bases. This CDR3 region has 16 residues. The CDR3 loop reads CASKNGLADNYSEQFF. The CDR3 DNA reads as TGTGCCAGCAAGAATGGACTAGCGGACAACTACAGTGAGCAGTTCTTC.

This clonotype was seen many times. The chain uses TRBV7-9 and TRBJ2-7, with D uncertain. V was clipped by 7 bases and J by 4 bases, with 14 bases between them. There are 13 residues in the CDR3. Per germline, CDR1 SEHNR and CDR2 FQNEAQ (reference sequence). The CDR3 reads CASTFLPHYEQYF. The CDR3 nucleotides are TGTGCCAGCACCTTTCTCCCACATTACGAGCAGTACTTC.

The chain carries TRBV12-3 or TRBV12-4 and TRBJ2-1, with 12 positions matching TRBD2. V trimming: 10 bases; J trimming: 0 bases; junction bases outside the gene matches: 10. The CDR3 contains 17 residues. In nucleotides, the CDR3 is TGTGCCATCAGGAGGACTAGCGGGGAAAGCTCCTACAATGAGCAGTTCTTC. Encoded protein: CAIRRTSGESSYNEQFF.

This clonotype was seen just once. This chain connects TRBV28 to TRBJ1-2; D unclear. V lost 6 bases to trimming and J lost 7 bases, with 9 bases between them. This CDR3 spans 11 amino acids. CDR1 is MDHEN, CDR2 SYDVKM, per germline. CDR3: CASSGLIGYTF. CDR3 DNA sequence: TGTGCCAGCAGCGGGCTGATTGGCTACACCTTC.

This clonotype was seen a few times. The rearrangement links TRBV29-1 to TRBJ1-6; D ambiguous. With 0 bases removed from V and 10 bases from J, the gap between germline ends came to 13 bases. CDR1 SQVTM and CDR2 ANQGSEA come from the germline V gene. There are 14 residues in the CDR3. The CDR3, as DNA: TGCAGCGTTGAAGAGGCACGGGCGAGATCACCCCTCCACTTT. Translating it yields CSVEEARARSPLHF.

This clonotype was seen repeatedly, ten times or more. The chain combines TRBV12-3 or TRBV12-4 with TRBJ2-3; 8 bases are shared with TRBD2. V was clipped by 5 bases and J by 6 bases; unmatched bases: 16. CDR3 size: 17 residues. The CDR3 DNA sequence: TGTGCCAGCAGTCCTTCATCACAAAGGCCGGGGGGGGATACGCAGTATTTT. Protein: CASSPSSQRPGGDTQYF.

This clonotype was picked up many times. CDR3: CASSLGVRDGYTF. CDR3 nucleotide sequence: TGTGCCAGCAGCCTGGGGGTGCGGGATGGCTACACCTTC. The rearrangement uses TRBV5-6 and TRBJ1-2, with a weak D call TRBD1 (5 bases). Germline V gene data show CDR1 as SGHDT and CDR2 as YYEEEE. With 4 bases removed from V and 6 bases from J, the gap between germline ends came to 13 bases. CDR3 size: 13 residues.

This clonotype was seen at least ten times. The V and J genes are TRBV6-2 or TRBV6-3 and TRBJ2-1; 14 nucleotides line up with TRBD2. Germline CDR1 reads MNHEY; CDR2 reads SVGEGT. J gave up 0 bases and V 5 bases, and 9 bases lay outside the gene matches. The CDR3 consists of 19 residues. The CDR3 DNA reads as TGTGCCAGCAGTCGTAGGCGACTAGCGGGGGGGGGCTCCTACAATGAGCAGTTCTTC. It is translated as CASSRRRLAGGGSYNEQFF.

In the case of this clonotype: This may arise from a read error, as a much more abundant clone is one base away. The rearrangement links TRBV6-2 or TRBV6-3 to TRBJ1-1; 10 bases are shared with TRBD1. Germline CDR1 reads MNHEY; CDR2 reads SVGEGT. The CDR3 covers 18 residues. The CDR3 nucleotides are TGTGCCAGCAGTGAATATCCGGCCGGGACAGGGGCCAACACTAAAGCTTTCTTT. Translating gives CASSEYPAGTGANTKAFF.

This clonotype occurred many times. The V and J genes are TRBV29-1 and TRBJ2-7; perhaps TRBD2 as D (5 bases). V was pared by 5 bases and J by 1 base, with 12 bases between. The germline gives CDR1 SQVTM, CDR2 ANQGSEA. This CDR3 is 13 amino acids long. The CDR3 spells CSVRADSSYEQYF. CDR3 DNA: TGCAGCGTTCGGGCGGACTCATCCTACGAGCAGTACTTC.

V is TRBV3-1 and J is TRBJ2-2; D might be TRBD1 (5 bases). V was clipped by 9 bases and J by 1 base, with 9 bases between them. The CDR3 consists of 13 residues. Germline V CDR1 and CDR2: LGHDT, YNNKEL (reference sequence). The CDR3 protein is CASLQVNTGELFF. Here the CDR3 DNA reads TGTGCCAGTCTACAGGTGAACACCGGGGAGCTGTTTTTT.

The J gene is TRBJ2-5, the V gene TRBV5-4, with TRBD1 identical over 9 bases. The V and J ends lost 5 bases and 7 bases, in that order; junction bases with no gene match: 9. This CDR3 spans 14 amino acids. Germline assignment: CDR1 SGHNT and CDR2 YYREEE (reference sequence). The CDR3 DNA reads TGTGCCAGCAGTTGGAGGACAGGGGAACCGACCCAGTACTTC. It codes for CASSWRTGEPTQYF.

This clonotype was recorded many times. This chain joins TRBV28 and TRBJ2-7; D is possibly TRBD2 (5 bases). The CDR3 contains 16 residues. V dropped 3 bases and J dropped 2 bases, with 17 bases sitting between them. The germline V gene has CDR1 MDHEN and CDR2 SYDVKM. CDR3 sequence: CASSFPGVGLTYEQYF. The CDR3 bases are TGTGCCAGCAGTTTCCCCGGGGTCGGATTGACCTACGAGCAGTACTTC.

This clonotype was found many times. The chain couples TRBV7-2 to TRBJ2-5; D might be TRBD2 (6 bases). Germline lookup yields CDR1 SGHTA and CDR2 FQGNSA. The CDR3 contains 16 residues. With 3 bases removed from V and 5 bases from J, the gap between germline ends came to 19 bases. Here the CDR3 reads CASSLEGQGPGETQYF. In DNA, the CDR3 is TGTGCCAGCAGCTTGGAGGGGCAGGGCCCAGGGGAGACCCAGTACTTC. Full variable domain (rest looked up from reference TRBV7-2 and TRBJ2-5): GAGVSQSPSNKVTEKGKDVELRCDPISGHTALYWYRQSLGQGLEFLIYFQGNSAPDKSGLPSDRFSAERTGGSVSTLTIQRTQQEDSAVYLCASSLEGQGPGETQYFGPGTRLLVL.

This clonotype was detected a few times. The chain links TRBV4-1 to TRBJ1-1; TRBD1 matches at 7 bases. Per germline, CDR1 MGHRA and CDR2 YSYEKL. Trimming removed 1 base from V and 2 bases from J; junction bases left unmatched: 4. The CDR3 contains 15 residues. In DNA, the CDR3 is TGCGCCAGCAGCCAAGGACAGGGACTAAACACTGAAGCTTTCTTT. It specifies CASSQGQGLNTEAFF.

This clonotype came up once. A read error may be the cause here, since a much bigger clone is one base away. The chain recombines TRBV6-2 or TRBV6-3 with TRBJ1-2; the D gene is possibly TRBD1 (5 bases). There are 13 residues in the CDR3. Germline V lookup: CDR1 MNHEY, CDR2 SVGEGT. CDR3 sequence (DNA): TGTGCCAGCACGGAGAGTAGGGGCGGCGGCTGCACCTTC. Translated: CASTESRGGGCTF.

This clonotype was observed many times. This sequence joins TRBV27 and TRBJ2-7; 7 bases are a match to TRBD2. Unmatched junction bases numbered 4, after V lost 3 bases and J lost 8 bases. CDR3 length: 12 amino acids. Per germline, CDR1 MNHEY and CDR2 SMNVEV (reference sequence). CDR3 in amino acids: CASSLGAGKQYF. CDR3 nucleotide sequence: TGTGCCAGCAGTTTGGGAGCGGGGAAGCAGTACTTC.

In this sample, this clonotype turned up many times. The rearrangement links TRBV3-1 to TRBJ2-7, with D hard to call. CDR3 length: 15 amino acids. Germline V gene sequence: CDR1 LGHDT, CDR2 YNNKEL (reference sequence). V gave up 0 bases and J gave up 0 bases, with 9 bases separating them. The CDR3, as DNA: TGTGCCAGCAGCCAAGATTGGCGAAGCTCCTACGAGCAGTACTTC. Translated, it gives CASSQDWRSSYEQYF.

In this sample, this clonotype turned up many times. This chain connects TRBV20-1 to TRBJ2-3; D might be TRBD1 (5 bases). Per germline, CDR1 DFQATT and CDR2 SNEGSKA (reference sequence). The CDR3 consists of 13 residues. Trimming stripped 3 bases from V and 0 bases from J, with 7 bases between. In DNA form, the CDR3 reads TGCAGTGCTAGGACAGCTAGCACAGATACGCAGTATTTT. It translates to CSARTASTDTQYF.

At least ten counts were recorded for this clonotype. The CDR3: CASRERGDSYEQYF. CDR3 sequence (DNA): TGTGCCAGCAGGGAGAGGGGCGACTCCTACGAGCAGTACTTC. The chain carries TRBV7-9 and TRBJ2-7, with D possibly being TRBD1 or TRBD2 (5 bases each). Germline CDR1 reads SEHNR; CDR2 reads FQNEAQ (reference sequence). V was trimmed by 6 bases and J by 0 bases, leaving 12 bases between them. There are 14 residues in the CDR3.

Concerning this clonotype: The junction and the germline gene differ at one end; a read error may be behind it. This chain links TRBV12-3 or TRBV12-4 with TRBJ1-2, with no clear D. There are 14 residues in the CDR3. CDR3 coding DNA: TGTGCCAGCGGTTTACGCCTATCTAACTATGGCTACACCTTC. This encodes CASGLRLSNYGYTF.

This clonotype occurred a few times. Since the CDR3 does not end with the conserved phenylalanine or tryptophan, this likely comes from a read error. This sequence joins TRBV13 and TRBJ2-7; weak D call: TRBD2 (5 bases). This CDR3 has 15 amino acids. Germline-derived CDR1 and CDR2 are PRHDT and FYEKMQ (reference sequence). With 5 bases removed from V and 0 bases from J, the gap between germline ends came to 14 bases. In DNA form, the CDR3 reads TGTGCCAGCAGCCCCAGTAGTGGGAGCTCCTACGAGCAGTACCTC. Translated, it gives CASSPSSGSSYEQYL.

This clonotype was observed at least ten times. The chain links TRBV6-5 to TRBJ1-1; 10 positions match TRBD1. The CDR3 has 18 residues. V gave up 0 bases and J gave up 0 bases; unmatched junction bases: 7. The V gene's germline CDR1 is MNHEY and CDR2 SVGAGI. This chain's CDR3 is CASSYSRGTGAMNTEAFF. CDR3 sequence (DNA): TGTGCCAGCAGTTACTCTCGAGGGACAGGGGCAATGAACACTGAAGCTTTCTTT.